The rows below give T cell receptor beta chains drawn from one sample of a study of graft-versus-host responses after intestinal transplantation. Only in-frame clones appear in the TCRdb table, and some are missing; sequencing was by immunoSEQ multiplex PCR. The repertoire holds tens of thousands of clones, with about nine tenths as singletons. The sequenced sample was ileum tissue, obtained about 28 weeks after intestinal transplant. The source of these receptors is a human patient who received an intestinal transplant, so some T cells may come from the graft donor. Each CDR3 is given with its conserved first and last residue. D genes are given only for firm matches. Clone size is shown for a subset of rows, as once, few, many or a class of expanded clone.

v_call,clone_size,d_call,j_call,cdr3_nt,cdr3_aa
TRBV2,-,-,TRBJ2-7,TGTGCCAGCAGTGTTTTGGATCCCTACGAGCAGTACTTC,CASSVLDPYEQYF
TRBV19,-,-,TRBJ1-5,TGTGCCAGTAGCCGTCAAGCGGGGGGCAATAGCAATCAGCCCCAGCATTTT,CASSRQAGGNSNQPQHF
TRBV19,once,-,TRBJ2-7,TGTGCCAGTAGTATAGGCGTAGGCTACGAGCAGTACTTC,CASSIGVGYEQYF
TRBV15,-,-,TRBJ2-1,TGTGCCACCAGCAGAGGACGGGGCCAGGAGCAGTTCTTC,CATSRGRGQEQFF
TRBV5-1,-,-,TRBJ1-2,TGCGCCAGCAGTTTACTGGATACGGCATATGGCTACACCTTC,CASSLLDTAYGYTF
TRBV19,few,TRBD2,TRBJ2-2,TGTGCCAGTAGTACCCTTTCCAGGACTAGCGGGGGTGTTACCGGGGAGCTGTTTTTT,CASSTLSRTSGGVTGELFF
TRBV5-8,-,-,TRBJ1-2,TGTGCCAGCAGTTTAGATGGATCTCTGGGCTACACCTTC,CASSLDGSLGYTF
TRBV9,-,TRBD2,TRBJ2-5,TGTGCCAGCAGCGTAGGTTCCACCCGTTGGACTAGCGGGGGGGTCCAAGAGACCCAGTACTTC,CASSVGSTRWTSGGVQETQYF
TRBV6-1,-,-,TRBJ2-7,TGTGCCAGCAACCGGGACGGCAGCTCCTACGAGCAGTACTTC,CASNRDGSSYEQYF
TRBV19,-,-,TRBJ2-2,TGTGCCAGTAGCGGGACTGTGAACACCGGGGAGCTGTTTTTT,CASSGTVNTGELFF
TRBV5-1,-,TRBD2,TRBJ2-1,TGCGCCAGCAGCTTGGGTGGGGAGGGGTCCTACAATGAGCAGTTCTTC,CASSLGGEGSYNEQFF
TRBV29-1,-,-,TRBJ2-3,TGCAGCGTTGAGGACGTCCCAGATACGCAGTATTTT,CSVEDVPDTQYF
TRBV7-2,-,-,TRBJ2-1,TGTGCCAGCAGCTTAGGGGTGACACCCTACAATGAGCAGTTCTTC,CASSLGVTPYNEQFF
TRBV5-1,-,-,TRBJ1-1,TGCGCCAGCAGCTTCGGTCTAGGTCGGGACAAAAGAGCTTTCTTT,CASSFGLGRDKRAFF
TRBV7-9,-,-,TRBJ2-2,TGTGCCAGCAGCCCAACGAACACCGGGGAGCTGTTTTTT,CASSPTNTGELFF
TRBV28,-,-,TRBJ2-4,TGTGCCAGCAGTGTCCAGGGGGGAAACATTCAGTACTTC,CASSVQGGNIQYF
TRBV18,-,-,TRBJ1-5,TGTGCCAGCTCACCACAGGGGAAGGACAATCAGCCCCAGCATTTT,CASSPQGKDNQPQHF
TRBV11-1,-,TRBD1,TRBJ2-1,TGTGCCAGCAGCTCCCCCCGGGACAGGATAAACAATGAGCAGTTCTTC,CASSSPRDRINNEQFF
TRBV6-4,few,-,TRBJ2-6,TGTGCCAGCAGTGGGGACTCTGGGGCCAACGTCCTGACTTTC,CASSGDSGANVLTF
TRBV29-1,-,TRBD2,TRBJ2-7,TGCAGCGTAAAGCGGGGAGCTTACGAGCAGTACTTC,CSVKRGAYEQYF
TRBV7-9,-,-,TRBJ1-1,TGTGCCAGCAGACAATCCCAAGGAACGGCTTTCTTT,CASRQSQGTAFF
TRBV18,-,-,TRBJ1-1,TGTGCCAGCTCACCAGACCTGGACACTGAAGCTTTCTTT,CASSPDLDTEAFF
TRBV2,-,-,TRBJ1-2,TGTGCCAGCAGGAGACTGACAGACCTCAACTATGGCTACACCTTC,CASRRLTDLNYGYTF
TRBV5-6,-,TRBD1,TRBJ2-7,TGTGCCAGCAGCTCAGACAGGGCCTACGAGCAGTACTTC,CASSSDRAYEQYF
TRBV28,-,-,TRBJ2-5,TGTGCCAGCAGTATTAGGTTGAGGCTTCGGGAGACCCAGTACTTC,CASSIRLRLRETQYF
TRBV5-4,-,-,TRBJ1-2,TGTGCCAGCAGCTTGGCCTTCAGGGCCCCCTATGGCTACACCTTC,CASSLAFRAPYGYTF
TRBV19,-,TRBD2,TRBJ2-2,TGTGCCAGTAGTAGGGGACTAGCGGGGGTCGGGGAGCTGTTTTTT,CASSRGLAGVGELFF
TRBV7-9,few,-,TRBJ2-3,TGTGCCAGCAGCTTAGCAAGTACCAGGGATCCTAGCACAGATACGCAGTATTTT,CASSLASTRDPSTDTQYF
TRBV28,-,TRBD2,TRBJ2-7,TGTGCCAGCAGCCTATCTAGCGGGGTCTACGAGCAGTACTTC,CASSLSSGVYEQYF
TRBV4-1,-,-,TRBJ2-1,TGCGCCAGCAGCCAGATCGGGGGCGGGCCCTACAATGAGCAGTTCTTC,CASSQIGGGPYNEQFF
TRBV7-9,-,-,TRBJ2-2,TGTGCCAGCAGCTTAGTGGGGGGCACCGGGGAGCTGTTTTTT,CASSLVGGTGELFF
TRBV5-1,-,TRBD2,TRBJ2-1,TGCGCCAGCAGCCTCACAGCGGGAGGGCCATACAATGAGCAGTTCTTC,CASSLTAGGPYNEQFF
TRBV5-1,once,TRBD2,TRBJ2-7,TGCGCCAGCAGCTTGGTCCGACTAGCGGGAGCGGAAGAGCAGTACTTC,CASSLVRLAGAEEQYF
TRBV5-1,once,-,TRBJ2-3,TGCGCCAGCAGAGGGGTTTTCACAGATACGCAGTATTTT,CASRGVFTDTQYF
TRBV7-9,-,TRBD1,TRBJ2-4,TGTGCCAGCAGCGGATCCGGGACAGCGAACTACAACATTCAGTACTTC,CASSGSGTANYNIQYF
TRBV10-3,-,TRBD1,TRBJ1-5,TGTGCCATCAGTGAGTGGCTGGGGGACAGTCAGCCCCAGCATTTT,CAISEWLGDSQPQHF
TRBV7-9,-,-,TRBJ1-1,TGTGCCAGCAGCCGACAGGCCACTGAAGCTTTCTTT,CASSRQATEAFF
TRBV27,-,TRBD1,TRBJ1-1,TGTGCCAGCAGTCCCGGACAGGGCGACACTGAAGCTTTCTTT,CASSPGQGDTEAFF
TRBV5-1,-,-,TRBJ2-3,TGCGCCAGCAGCTTGGGCACTAACACAGATACGCAGTATTTT,CASSLGTNTDTQYF